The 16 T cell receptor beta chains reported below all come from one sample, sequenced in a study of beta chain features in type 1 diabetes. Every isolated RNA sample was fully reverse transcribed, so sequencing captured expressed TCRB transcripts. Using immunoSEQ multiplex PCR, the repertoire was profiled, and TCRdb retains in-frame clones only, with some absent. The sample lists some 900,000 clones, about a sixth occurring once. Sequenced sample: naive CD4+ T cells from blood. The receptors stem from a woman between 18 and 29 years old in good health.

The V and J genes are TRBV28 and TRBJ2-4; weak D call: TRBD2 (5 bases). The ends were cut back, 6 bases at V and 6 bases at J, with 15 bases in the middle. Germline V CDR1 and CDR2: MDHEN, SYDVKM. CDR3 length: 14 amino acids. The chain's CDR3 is CASSPVGSSNIQYF. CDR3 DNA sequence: TGTGCCAGCAGCCCGGTTGGGAGCTCAAACATTCAGTACTTC.

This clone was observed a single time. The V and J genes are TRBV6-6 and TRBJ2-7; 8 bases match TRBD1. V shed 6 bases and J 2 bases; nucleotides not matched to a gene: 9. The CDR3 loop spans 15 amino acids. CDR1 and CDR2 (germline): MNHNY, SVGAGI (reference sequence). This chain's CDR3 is CASSASQGATYEQYF. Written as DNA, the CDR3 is TGTGCCAGCAGCGCCTCTCAGGGGGCGACCTACGAGCAGTACTTC.

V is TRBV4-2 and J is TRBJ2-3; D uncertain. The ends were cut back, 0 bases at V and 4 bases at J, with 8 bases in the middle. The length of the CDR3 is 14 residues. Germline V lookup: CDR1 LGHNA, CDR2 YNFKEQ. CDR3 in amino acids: CASSQDWRADTQYF. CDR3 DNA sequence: TGTGCCAGCAGCCAAGACTGGCGCGCAGATACGCAGTATTTT.

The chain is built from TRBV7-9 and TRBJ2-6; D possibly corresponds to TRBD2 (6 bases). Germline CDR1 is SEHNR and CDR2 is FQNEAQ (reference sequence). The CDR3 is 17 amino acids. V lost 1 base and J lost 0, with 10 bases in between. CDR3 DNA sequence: TGTGCCAGCAGCTTAGGGAAGCGGGTCTCTGGGGCCAACGTCCTGACTTTC. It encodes CASSLGKRVSGANVLTF.

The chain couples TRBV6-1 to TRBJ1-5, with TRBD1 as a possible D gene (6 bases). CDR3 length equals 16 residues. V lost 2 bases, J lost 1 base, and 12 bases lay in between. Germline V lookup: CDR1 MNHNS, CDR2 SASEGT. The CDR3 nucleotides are TGTGCCAGCAGTGAATTCTGGCAGGGGAGCAATCAGCCCCAGCATTTT. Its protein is CASSEFWQGSNQPQHF.

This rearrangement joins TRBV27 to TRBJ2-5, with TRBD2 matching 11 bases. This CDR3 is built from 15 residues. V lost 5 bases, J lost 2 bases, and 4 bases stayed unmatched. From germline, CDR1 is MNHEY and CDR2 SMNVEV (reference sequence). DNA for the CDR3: TGTGCCAGCAGTCCGGGACTAGCGGAGCAAGAGACCCAGTACTTC. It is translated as CASSPGLAEQETQYF.

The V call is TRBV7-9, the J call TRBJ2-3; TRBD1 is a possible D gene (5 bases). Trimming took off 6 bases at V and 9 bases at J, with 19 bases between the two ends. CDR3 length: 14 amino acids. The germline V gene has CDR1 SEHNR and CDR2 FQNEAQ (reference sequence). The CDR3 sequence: CASRYSSSWGTQYF. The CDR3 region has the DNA TGTGCCAGCAGATATTCTTCCTCTTGGGGCACGCAGTATTTT.

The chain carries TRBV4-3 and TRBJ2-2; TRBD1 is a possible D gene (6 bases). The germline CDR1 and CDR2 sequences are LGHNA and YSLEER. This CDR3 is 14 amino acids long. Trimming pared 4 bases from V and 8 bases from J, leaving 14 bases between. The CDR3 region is CASSPQQGPGELFF. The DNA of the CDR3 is TGCGCCAGCAGCCCACAACAGGGACCTGGGGAGCTGTTTTTT.

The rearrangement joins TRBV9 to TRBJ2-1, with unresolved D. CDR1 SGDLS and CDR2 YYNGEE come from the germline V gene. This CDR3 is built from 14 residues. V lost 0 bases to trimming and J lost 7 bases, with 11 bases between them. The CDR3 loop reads CASSVAMFPNEQFF. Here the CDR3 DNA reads TGTGCCAGCAGCGTAGCGATGTTCCCGAATGAGCAGTTCTTC.

The CDR3 coding sequence is TGCAGCGTACGAGTGCTACAGGGAAAGGCGAACACTGAAGCTTTCTTT. Its protein is CSVRVLQGKANTEAFF. The chain links TRBV29-1 to TRBJ1-1, with D maybe TRBD1 (6 bases). The CDR3 contains 16 residues. Trimming pared 6 bases from V and 1 base from J, leaving 21 bases between. Germline V gene data show CDR1 as SQVTM and CDR2 as ANQGSEA. Filled out from reference TRBV29-1 and TRBJ1-1, the complete variable domain reads SAVISQKPSRDICQRGTSLTIQCQVDSQVTMMFWYRQQPGQSLTLIATANQGSEATYESGFVIDKFPISRPNLTFSTLTVSNMSPEDSSIYLCSVRVLQGKANTEAFFGQGTRLTVV.

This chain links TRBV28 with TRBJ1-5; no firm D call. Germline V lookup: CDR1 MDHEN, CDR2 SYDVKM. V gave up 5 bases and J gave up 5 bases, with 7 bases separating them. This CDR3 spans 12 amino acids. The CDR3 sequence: CASSVLHQPQHF. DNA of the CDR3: TGTGCCAGCAGTGTCCTTCATCAGCCCCAGCATTTT.

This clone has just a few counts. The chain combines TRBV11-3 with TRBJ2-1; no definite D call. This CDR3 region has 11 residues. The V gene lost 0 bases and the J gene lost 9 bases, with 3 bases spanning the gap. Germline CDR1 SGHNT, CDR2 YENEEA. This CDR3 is CASSLDGEQFF. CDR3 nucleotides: TGTGCCAGCAGCTTAGACGGTGAGCAGTTCTTC. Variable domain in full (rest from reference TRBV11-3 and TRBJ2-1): EAGVVQSPRYKIIEKKQPVAFWCNPISGHNTLYWYLQNLGQGPELLIRYENEEAVDDSQLPKDRFSAERLKGVDSTLKIQPAELGDSAVYLCASSLDGEQFFGPGTRLTVL.

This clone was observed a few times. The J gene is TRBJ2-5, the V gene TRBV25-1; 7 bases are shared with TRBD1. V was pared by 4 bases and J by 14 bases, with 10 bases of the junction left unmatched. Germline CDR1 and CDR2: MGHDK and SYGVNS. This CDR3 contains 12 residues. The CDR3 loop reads CASSGPEGASYF. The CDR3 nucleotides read TGTGCCAGCAGTGGCCCAGAGGGGGCGTCTTACTTC.

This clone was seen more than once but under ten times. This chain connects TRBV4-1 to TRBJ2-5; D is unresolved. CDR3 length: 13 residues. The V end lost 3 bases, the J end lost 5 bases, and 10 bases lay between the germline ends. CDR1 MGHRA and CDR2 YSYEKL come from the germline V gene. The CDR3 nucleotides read TGCGCCAGCAGCCACGGATGGGCCGAGACCCAGTACTTC. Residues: CASSHGWAETQYF.

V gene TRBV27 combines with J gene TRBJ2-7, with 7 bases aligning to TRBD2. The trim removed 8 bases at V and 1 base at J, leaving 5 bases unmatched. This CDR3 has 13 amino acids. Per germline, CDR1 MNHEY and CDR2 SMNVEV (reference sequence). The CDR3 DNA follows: TGTGCCAGCGGGGGGACTATGTCCTACGAGCAGTACTTC. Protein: CASGGTMSYEQYF.

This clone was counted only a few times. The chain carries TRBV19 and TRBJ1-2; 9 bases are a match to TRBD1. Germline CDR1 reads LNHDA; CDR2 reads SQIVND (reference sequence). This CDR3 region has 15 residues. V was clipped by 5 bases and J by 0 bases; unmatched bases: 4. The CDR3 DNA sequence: TGTGCCAGTAGTCCCCGGGACAGGGCTAACTATGGCTACACCTTC. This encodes CASSPRDRANYGYTF.